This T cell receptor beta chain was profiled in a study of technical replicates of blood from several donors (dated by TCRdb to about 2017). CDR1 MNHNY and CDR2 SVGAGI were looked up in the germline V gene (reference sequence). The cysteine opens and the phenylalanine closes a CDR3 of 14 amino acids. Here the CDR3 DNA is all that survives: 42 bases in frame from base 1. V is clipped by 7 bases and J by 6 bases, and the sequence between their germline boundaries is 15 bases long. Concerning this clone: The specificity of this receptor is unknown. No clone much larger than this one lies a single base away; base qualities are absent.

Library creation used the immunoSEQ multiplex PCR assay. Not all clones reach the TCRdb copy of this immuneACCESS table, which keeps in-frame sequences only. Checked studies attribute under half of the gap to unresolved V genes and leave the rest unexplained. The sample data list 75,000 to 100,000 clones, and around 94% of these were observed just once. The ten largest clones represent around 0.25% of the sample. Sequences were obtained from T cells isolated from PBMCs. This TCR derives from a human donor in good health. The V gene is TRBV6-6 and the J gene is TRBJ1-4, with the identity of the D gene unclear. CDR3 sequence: CASTRTSGDEKLFF. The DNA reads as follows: TGTGCCAGCACCAGGACGAGCGGGGATGAAAAACTGTTTTTT.